Presented here are 12 T cell receptor beta chains from one specimen sequenced in a study of T cells in Graves' hyperthyroidism and ophthalmopathy. TCR beta CDR3 regions were amplified from RNA transcripts. The HTBI set primed first-round TCR CDR3 RT-PCR. TCRdb passed the multiplex PCR reads through MiXCR, listing each CDR3 protein once. The sample has about 160,000 distinct CDR3 sequences, about 9.4% seen once. Specimen: blood. The receptors were gathered from a woman aged 18 to 35 with Graves' hyperthyroidism that later progressed to Graves' ophthalmopathy.

The chain couples TRBV19 to TRBJ2-3, with D uncertain. V was cut by 3 bases and J by 0 bases, with 10 bases left in between. The CDR3 is 15 amino acids. Germline lookup yields CDR1 LNHDA and CDR2 SQIVND (reference sequence). CDR3 DNA sequence: TGTGCCAGTAGTATGGCAGAGACTAGCACAGATACGCAGTATTTT. Translation: CASSMAETSTDTQYF.

This clonotype was seen ten or more times. The genes are TRBV20-1 and TRBJ1-2; D gene ambiguous. Trimming removed 6 bases from V and 7 bases from J, with 12 bases in between. CDR1 is DFQATT, CDR2 SNEGSKA, per germline (reference sequence). This CDR3 is built from 11 residues. CDR3 region: CSAKTTRGYTF. The CDR3 DNA sequence: TGCAGTGCGAAAACTACGCGTGGCTACACCTTC.

This chain links TRBV7-3 with TRBJ2-1; D is undetermined. Per the germline V gene, CDR1 is SGHTA and CDR2 is FQGTGA. V shed 5 bases and J shed 10 bases, with 12 bases lying between them. The CDR3 loop spans 12 amino acids. CDR3 coding DNA: TGTGCCAGCAGCCCGGATGGGCGGGAGCAGTTCTTC. Translating it yields CASSPDGREQFF.

This clonotype was counted between two and nine times. The chain couples TRBV19 to TRBJ2-1, with D possibly TRBD1 on 6 matching bases. Deletions cut 2 bases from V and 5 bases from J, with 10 bases between. Germline-derived CDR1 and CDR2 are LNHDA and SQIVND (reference sequence). This CDR3 spans 14 amino acids. Here the CDR3 DNA reads TGTGCCAGTAGTATAAGGGGGACCAACAATGAGCAGTTCTTC. As protein: CASSIRGTNNEQFF.

This clonotype occurred a few times. The V call is TRBV19, the J call TRBJ2-2; maybe TRBD2 (6 bases). Germline CDR1 LNHDA, CDR2 SQIVND (reference sequence). The CDR3 extends over 16 amino acids. Trimming took off 1 base at V and 3 bases at J, with 12 bases between the two ends. The CDR3 region has the DNA TGTGCCAGTAGTATAGCTGGGGAGGAAGACACCGGGGAGCTGTTTTTT. It translates to CASSIAGEEDTGELFF.

Ten or more counts support this clonotype. The chain links TRBV6-1 to TRBJ2-2; D unresolved. Per germline, CDR1 MNHNS and CDR2 SASEGT. V was pared by 5 bases and J by 6 bases, with 7 bases between. The CDR3 is made up of 12 amino acids. CDR3 residues: CASSSKPGELFF. The DNA for the CDR3 is TGTGCCAGCAGTTCCAAACCCGGGGAGCTGTTTTTT.

Many counts were recorded for this clonotype. The chain employs TRBV28 and TRBJ2-7, with TRBD2 matching 10 bases. This CDR3 has 14 amino acids. Trimming at V came to 6 bases and at J to 5 bases, leaving 7 bases not matched to a gene. Germline assignment: CDR1 MDHEN and CDR2 SYDVKM. The CDR3 spells CASRQAGGPHEQYF. CDR3 nucleotide sequence: TGTGCCAGCAGGCAAGCGGGAGGGCCTCACGAGCAGTACTTC.

The rearrangement links TRBV6-1 to TRBJ1-5; a weak D match, TRBD1 (6 bases). With 6 bases removed from V and 6 bases from J, the gap between germline ends came to 12 bases. CDR3 size: 13 residues. CDR1 and CDR2 from the germline V gene are MNHNS and SASEGT. The CDR3 reads CASSSQTGQPQHF. Here the CDR3 DNA reads TGTGCCAGCAGCTCTCAGACAGGTCAGCCCCAGCATTTT.

The sample holds many counts of this clonotype. The chain joins TRBV3-1 to TRBJ1-5; tentative D call: TRBD1 (5 bases). The CDR3 loop spans 13 amino acids. The V gene's germline CDR1 is LGHDT and CDR2 YNNKEL (reference sequence). With 3 bases removed from V and 4 bases from J, the gap between germline ends came to 7 bases. The CDR3 sequence is CASSQGGNQPQHF. The CDR3 DNA sequence: TGTGCCAGCAGCCAGGGGGGAAATCAGCCCCAGCATTTT.

This clonotype was detected many times. V usage is TRBV2 and J usage is TRBJ1-1, with a tentative D call TRBD1 (5 bases). Germline CDR1 and CDR2: SNHLY and FYNNEI. This CDR3 comprises 12 residues. The V gene lost 7 bases and the J gene lost 3 bases, with 9 bases spanning the gap. CDR3 sequence reads: CASKNRYTEAFF. DNA for the CDR3: TGTGCCAGCAAAAACAGGTACACTGAAGCTTTCTTT.

At least ten counts were recorded for this clonotype. The chain recombines TRBV28 with TRBJ1-4; no reliable D call. V lost 3 bases and J lost 3, with 11 bases in between. CDR3 length: 15 amino acids. CDR1 and CDR2 from the germline V gene are MDHEN and SYDVKM. In DNA, the CDR3 is TGTGCCAGCAGTTTTGCCTTGAAGGCTAATGAAAAACTGTTTTTT. Its protein product is CASSFALKANEKLFF.

The sample holds many counts of this clonotype. The gene calls are TRBV12-5 and TRBJ1-5, with D perhaps TRBD1 (5 bases). V dropped 2 bases and J dropped 2 bases, with 16 bases sitting between them. Germline lookup yields CDR1 LGHNT and CDR2 FRNRAP. This CDR3 is built from 17 residues. CDR3 protein: CASGLWGGRAGNQPQHF. DNA for the CDR3: TGTGCTAGTGGTTTGTGGGGGGGGAGGGCGGGCAATCAGCCCCAGCATTTT.